This T cell receptor (beta chain) came from a study of OX40 agonist ivuxolimab in advanced cancers. Across the whole study: The dose-escalation group included hepatocellular carcinoma, melanoma, renal cell carcinoma and head and neck cancer. Prior checkpoint blockade (anti-PD-1, anti-PD-L1 or anti-CTLA-4) was permitted; over 30% had it.

The CDR3 totals 14 residues. The germline V and J ends were trimmed by 6 bases and 5 bases, with 14 bases remaining between them. Germline V CDR1 and CDR2: SGHTA, FQGNSA. This clone was observed a handful of times. TCRdb keeps only in-frame clones here, not all; method: immunoSEQ multiplex PCR. This table has roughly 91,000 clones, approximately 90% appearing once. The material was CD4+ or CD8+ T cells sorted from blood, obtained in a trial of the OX40 agonist ivuxolimab. The chain couples TRBV7-2 to TRBJ1-5; D may be TRBD1 (6 bases). The source is an adult with an advanced solid tumor such as melanoma, head and neck, liver or kidney cancer. The CDR3 DNA is TGTGCCAGCAGGCCACAGGGATATTATCAGCCCCAGCATTTT. Translated, it gives CASRPQGYYQPQHF.